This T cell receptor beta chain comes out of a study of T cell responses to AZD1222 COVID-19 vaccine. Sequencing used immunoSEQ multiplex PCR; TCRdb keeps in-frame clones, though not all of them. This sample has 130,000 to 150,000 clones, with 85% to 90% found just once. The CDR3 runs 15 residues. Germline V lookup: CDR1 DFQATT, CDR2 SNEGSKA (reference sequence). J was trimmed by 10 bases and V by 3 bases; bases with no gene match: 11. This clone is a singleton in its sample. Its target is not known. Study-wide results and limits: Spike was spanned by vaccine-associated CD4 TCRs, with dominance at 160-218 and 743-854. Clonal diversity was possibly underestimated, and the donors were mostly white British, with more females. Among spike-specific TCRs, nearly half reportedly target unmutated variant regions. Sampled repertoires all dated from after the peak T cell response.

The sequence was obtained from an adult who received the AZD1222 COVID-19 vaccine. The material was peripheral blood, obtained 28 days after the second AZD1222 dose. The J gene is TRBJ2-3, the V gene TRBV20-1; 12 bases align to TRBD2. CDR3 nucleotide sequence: TGCAGTGCTAGTCCCTTCCTAGCGGGAGGGTCATCGCAGTATTTT. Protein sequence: CSASPFLAGGSSQYF.